Below are 31 T cell receptor beta chains sequenced from a single sample in a study of blood T cell repertoires in COVID-19. Method: immunoSEQ multiplex PCR; TCRdb's copy keeps in-frame clones and lacks some. The sample consists of approximately 250,000 clones, around nine tenths of them appearing once. The sample taken for sequencing was peripheral blood. The receptors were gathered from a man between 35 and 55 years old with active or convalescent COVID-19.

The V and J genes are TRBV5-6 and TRBJ1-6; D not resolved. V was trimmed by 0 bases and J by 1 base, leaving 8 bases between them. This CDR3 has 16 amino acids. CDR1 is SGHDT, CDR2 YYEEEE, per germline. The CDR3: CASSLGGGSYNSPLHF. CDR3 DNA: TGTGCCAGCAGCTTGGGAGGTGGATCCTATAATTCACCCCTCCACTTT.

A few counts support this clone. The CDR3 loop is CASSYRLAGVDEQFF. CDR3 nucleotides: TGTGCCAGCAGTTACCGGCTAGCGGGGGTGGATGAGCAGTTCTTC. The chain is built from TRBV6-5 and TRBJ2-1, with TRBD2 matching 10 bases. The V gene's germline CDR1 is MNHEY and CDR2 SVGAGI. There are 15 residues in the CDR3. Trimming cost V 2 bases and J 8 bases; bases outside gene matches: 6.

This sequence joins TRBV5-1 and TRBJ2-3; 10 bases map to TRBD2. The CDR3 loop spans 15 amino acids. V trimming: 3 bases; J trimming: 4 bases; junction bases outside the gene matches: 5. The V gene's germline CDR1 is SGHRS and CDR2 YFSETQ. In DNA, the CDR3 is TGCGCCAGCAGCTCCCAAGCGGGAGGGCCAGATACGCAGTATTTT. It codes for CASSSQAGGPDTQYF.

The V and J genes are TRBV2 and TRBJ2-7; 7 bases align to TRBD2. CDR1 and CDR2 from the germline V gene are SNHLY and FYNNEI. The CDR3 has 13 residues. V trimming: 6 bases; J trimming: 0 bases; junction bases outside the gene matches: 2. The CDR3 nucleotides read TGTGCCAGCAGGGGAGGGGTCTCCTACGAGCAGTACTTC. Its protein product is CASRGGVSYEQYF.

The chain has TRBV7-9 and TRBJ2-2; 13 bases match TRBD2. Germline assignment: CDR1 SEHNR and CDR2 FQNEAQ (reference sequence). The V gene end was trimmed by 5 bases and the J gene end by 4 bases; junction bases not matched to a gene: 7. The CDR3 is 17 amino acids. In DNA, the CDR3 is TGTGCCAGCAGCCCTACAAGACTAGCGGGAGGCACCGGGGAGCTGTTTTTT. This codes for CASSPTRLAGGTGELFF.

The chain has TRBV19 and TRBJ1-1; no clear D. Germline loops: CDR1 LNHDA, CDR2 SQIVND (reference sequence). Trimming left V 3 bases short and J 8 bases short, with 13 bases between. This CDR3 is built from 13 residues. DNA for the CDR3: TGTGCCAGTAGTATGGGCCTTCCGGGGGAAGCTTTCTTT. Its protein product is CASSMGLPGEAFF.

This rearrangement joins TRBV6-6 to TRBJ1-4; 9 bases are shared with TRBD1. The germline V gene has CDR1 MNHNY and CDR2 SVGAGI (reference sequence). Trimming at V came to 5 bases and at J to 8 bases, leaving 6 bases not matched to a gene. This CDR3 contains 14 residues. CDR3 nucleotide sequence: TGTGCCAGCAGTAGGACAGGGGATGAGGAAAAACTGTTTTTT. This codes for CASSRTGDEEKLFF.

The chain joins TRBV15 to TRBJ2-7; no firm D call. There are 13 residues in the CDR3. V gave up 0 bases and J gave up 3 bases, with 6 bases separating them. Germline CDR1 LNHNV, CDR2 YYDKDF (reference sequence). CDR3 bases: TGTGCCACCAGCAGAGATAGCCTCTACGAGCAGTACTTC. Its translation is CATSRDSLYEQYF. Supplemented by reference TRBV15 and TRBJ2-7, the full variable domain reads DAMVIQNPRYQVTQFGKPVTLSCSQTLNHNVMYWYQQKSSQAPKLLFHYYDKDFNNEADTPDNFQSRRPNTSFCFLDIRSPGLGDTAMYLCATSRDSLYEQYFGPGTRLTVT.

This chain links TRBV5-6 with TRBJ1-1; possibly TRBD1 for D (5 bases). V was cut by 1 base and J by 5 bases, with 27 bases left in between. The CDR3 loop spans 19 amino acids. The germline CDR1 and CDR2 sequences are SGHDT and YYEEEE. The CDR3 DNA follows: TGTGCCAGCAGCTTGAGGGCAGGGATGATGGGAATGTTTGGAACTGAAGCTTTCTTT. Its protein is CASSLRAGMMGMFGTEAFF. The full variable domain, in which reference TRBV5-6 and TRBJ1-1 provide the parts outside the CDR3, is DAGVTQSPTHLIKTRGQQVTLRCSPKSGHDTVSWYQQALGQGPQFIFQYYEEEERQRGNFPDRFSGHQFPNYSSELNVNALLLGDSALYLCASSLRAGMMGMFGTEAFFGQGTRLTVV.

A single count supports this clone. The rearrangement links TRBV5-8 to TRBJ1-1; 11 nucleotides line up with TRBD1. V dropped 5 bases and J dropped 6; count of bases not matched to a gene: 3. Germline CDR1 and CDR2: SGHTS and YDEGEE. This CDR3 region has 13 residues. This CDR3 reads CASRDRGQAEAFF. The DNA of the CDR3 is TGTGCCAGCAGGGACAGGGGGCAAGCTGAAGCTTTCTTT.

The chain uses TRBV6-5 and TRBJ2-7, with TRBD1 identical over 8 bases. CDR1 is MNHEY, CDR2 SVGAGI, per germline. V trimming: 5 bases; J trimming: 5 bases; junction bases outside the gene matches: 8. The CDR3 covers 14 residues. The DNA of the CDR3 is TGTGCCAGCAGTCCCGGGACAGGAGAAAACGAGCAGTACTTC. Its protein is CASSPGTGENEQYF.

This chain joins TRBV2 and TRBJ1-3; D remains ambiguous. This CDR3 has 17 residues. The ends were cut back, 1 base at V and 8 bases at J, with 21 bases in the middle. In germline, CDR1 is SNHLY, CDR2 FYNNEI. The chain's CDR3 is CASSEVGYTPSAHTIYF. CDR3 in DNA: TGTGCCAGCAGTGAAGTCGGGTACACACCGTCGGCACACACCATATATTTT.

This clone turned up a few times. The chain is built from TRBV4-2 and TRBJ1-1, with 9 bases aligning to TRBD1. CDR1 and CDR2 (germline): LGHNA, YNFKEQ. This CDR3 is 14 amino acids long. J lost 4 bases, V lost 8 bases, and 8 bases had no gene match. The CDR3 spells CASRHPGQGTEAFF. The CDR3 nucleotides are TGTGCCAGCCGACACCCGGGACAGGGCACTGAAGCTTTCTTT.

The V gene is TRBV18, the J gene TRBJ1-4, with TRBD1 matching over 7 bases. CDR1 and CDR2 (germline): KGHSH, LQKENI. The length of the CDR3 is 15 residues. V dropped 8 bases and J dropped 8; count of bases not matched to a gene: 14. The CDR3 DNA follows: TGTGCCAGCCGAGTGGGAGCAGGGGGTCAAGAAAAACTGTTTTTT. Protein product: CASRVGAGGQEKLFF.

The V and J genes are TRBV6-5 and TRBJ1-2, with a possible D match to TRBD1 (5 bases). This CDR3 is 15 amino acids long. Germline CDR1 MNHEY, CDR2 SVGAGI. The germline V and J ends were trimmed by 6 bases and 3 bases, with 17 bases remaining between them. DNA of the CDR3: TGTGCCAGCAGCTGGTCTGTTGTAGGGGACTATGGCTACACCTTC. Protein sequence: CASSWSVVGDYGYTF.

The V call is TRBV27, the J call TRBJ1-2; no firm D call. The CDR3 spans 13 residues. Germline V gene sequence: CDR1 MNHEY, CDR2 SMNVEV (reference sequence). Trimming left V 3 bases short and J 5 bases short, with 10 bases between. CDR3 in DNA: TGTGCCAGCAGTTTCTCCGGTTCATATGGCTACACCTTC. This translates into CASSFSGSYGYTF.

The CDR3 is CASSSEGEEKLFF. For the CDR3, the DNA is TGTGCCAGCAGTTCCGAAGGGGAAGAAAAACTGTTTTTT. This chain connects TRBV6-5 to TRBJ1-4; TRBD1 is a possible D gene (5 bases). Germline V gene sequence: CDR1 MNHEY, CDR2 SVGAGI. Trimming removed 4 bases at V and 8 bases at J, with 11 bases between. The CDR3 runs 13 residues.

V and J are TRBV19 and TRBJ2-5; weak D call: TRBD2 (7 bases). This CDR3 comprises 15 residues. CDR1 and CDR2 (germline): LNHDA, SQIVND (reference sequence). Trimming took off 4 bases at V and 9 bases at J, with 21 bases between the two ends. Written as DNA, the CDR3 is TGTGCCAGTAGTAGACAAGGGGCGAGGGGGGGTCCCCAGTACTTC. Its protein product is CASSRQGARGGPQYF.

The rearrangement joins TRBV29-1 to TRBJ2-1; D call uncertain. V dropped 3 bases and J dropped 3 bases, with 6 bases sitting between them. Germline loops: CDR1 SQVTM, CDR2 ANQGSEA. There are 12 residues in the CDR3. CDR3 DNA: TGCAGCGTTGAGGCAGACTACAATGAGCAGTTCTTC. This translates into CSVEADYNEQFF.

This clone has more than one count but fewer than ten. The sample holds other DNA sequences that translate to the same CDR3. The J gene is TRBJ1-5, the V gene TRBV19; a weak D match, TRBD1 (5 bases). The CDR3 runs 15 residues. V lost 2 bases to trimming and J lost 2 bases, with 10 bases between them. From germline, CDR1 is LNHDA and CDR2 SQIVND (reference sequence). The CDR3 protein is CASSIRGGGNQPQHF. CDR3 sequence (DNA): TGTGCCAGTAGTATAAGGGGAGGGGGCAATCAGCCCCAGCATTTT.

The CDR3 sequence: CASSLDTGTGNSYEQYF. The CDR3 DNA sequence: TGTGCCAGCAGTTTGGACACCGGGACAGGTAACTCCTACGAGCAGTACTTC. The rearrangement joins TRBV28 to TRBJ2-7; 8 bases are shared with TRBD1. Unmatched junction bases numbered 10, after V lost 3 bases and J lost 0 bases. The CDR3 has 17 residues. In germline, CDR1 is MDHEN, CDR2 SYDVKM.

This clone has only a few counts. The gene calls are TRBV2 and TRBJ1-2; possibly TRBD1 for D (5 bases). Trimming cost V 0 bases and J 6 bases, with 11 bases left between them. The CDR3 runs 14 residues. Germline lookup yields CDR1 SNHLY and CDR2 FYNNEI. CDR3 sequence reads: CASSEATGRDGYTF. The CDR3 DNA follows: TGTGCCAGCAGTGAAGCTACAGGCAGGGATGGCTACACCTTC.

J is TRBJ1-2 and V is TRBV2, with D uncertain. CDR1 is SNHLY, CDR2 FYNNEI, per germline. The CDR3 length is 14 residues. Trimming took 4 bases from V and 6 from J, leaving 15 bases between them. CDR3 in amino acids: CASSVRTEADGYTF. The CDR3 coding sequence is TGTGCCAGCAGTGTTCGTACAGAAGCAGATGGCTACACCTTC.

The chain uses TRBV4-1 and TRBJ2-7; the D gene is possibly TRBD2 (5 bases). The V end lost 3 bases, the J end lost 3 bases, and 12 bases lay between the germline ends. Germline V gene sequence: CDR1 MGHRA, CDR2 YSYEKL. The CDR3 covers 14 residues. The CDR3 sequence is CASSQDFYDYEQYF. The CDR3, as DNA: TGCGCCAGCAGCCAGGACTTTTATGACTACGAGCAGTACTTC.

J is TRBJ2-1 and V is TRBV27; 12 nucleotides align to TRBD1. The CDR3 has 20 residues. Germline CDR1 MNHEY, CDR2 SMNVEV (reference sequence). V shed 4 bases, J shed 7 bases, and the junction held 20 bases outside the gene matches. The CDR3, as DNA: TGTGCCAGCAGTTCGGCCCGGGACAGGGGGCTAGCGGGAGTTTATAATGAGCAGTTCTTC. It is translated as CASSSARDRGLAGVYNEQFF.

The gene calls are TRBV25-1 and TRBJ2-5, with 7 bases that match TRBD1. The CDR3 spans 15 residues. Per the germline V gene, CDR1 is MGHDK and CDR2 is SYGVNS. V shed 1 base and J 5 bases; nucleotides not matched to a gene: 7. The CDR3 DNA reads TGTGCCAGCAGTGAATCGAGGGGGCCGGGGGAGACCCAGTACTTC. Protein product: CASSESRGPGETQYF.

The chain uses TRBV6-1 and TRBJ1-1; perhaps TRBD1 as D (6 bases). The germline V and J ends were trimmed by 3 bases and 2 bases, with 10 bases remaining between them. The CDR3 has 14 amino acids. Germline-derived CDR1 and CDR2 are MNHNS and SASEGT. CDR3 sequence (DNA): TGTGCCAGCAGTGATTGGGACAAAAACACTGAAGCTTTCTTT. Residues: CASSDWDKNTEAFF.

The V call is TRBV3-1 (or the pseudogene TRBV3-2), the J call TRBJ2-7; 7 positions agree with TRBD1. This CDR3 contains 17 residues. Germline assignment: CDR1 LGHDT and CDR2 YNNKEL (reference sequence). V lost 0 bases to trimming and J lost 4 bases; unmatched junction nucleotides: 12. In nucleotides, the CDR3 is TGTGCCAGCAGCCAAGATGATATGGGACAGACTCCTTACGAGCAGTACTTC. As protein: CASSQDDMGQTPYEQYF.

The chain has TRBV21-1 and TRBJ2-7; the table gives TRBD1 as D, unverified against the DNA. TRBV21-1 is recorded as a pseudogene. The CDR3 runs to 14 residues. Written as DNA, the CDR3 is TGTGCCAGCAGCAATTACAGCCACGGATCCGAGCAGTACTTC. It specifies CASSNYSHGSEQYF.

The chain carries TRBV24-1 and TRBJ2-2; D gene uncertain. Germline CDR1 is KGHDR and CDR2 is SFDVKD. This CDR3 contains 12 residues. V lost 5 bases and J lost 7, with 7 bases in between. Here the CDR3 reads CATSGFGGELFF. CDR3 sequence (DNA): TGTGCCACCAGTGGCTTCGGCGGGGAGCTGTTTTTT.

This clone was recorded only once. This sequence joins TRBV6-5 and TRBJ1-4; 7 nucleotides match TRBD1. The CDR3 length is 13 residues. V lost 9 bases and J lost 7; bases outside the gene matches: 8. The germline CDR1 and CDR2 sequences are MNHEY and SVGAGI. The CDR3 sequence is CARSIDRAEKLFF. The CDR3 DNA follows: TGTGCCAGAAGTATCGACAGGGCTGAAAAACTGTTTTTT.